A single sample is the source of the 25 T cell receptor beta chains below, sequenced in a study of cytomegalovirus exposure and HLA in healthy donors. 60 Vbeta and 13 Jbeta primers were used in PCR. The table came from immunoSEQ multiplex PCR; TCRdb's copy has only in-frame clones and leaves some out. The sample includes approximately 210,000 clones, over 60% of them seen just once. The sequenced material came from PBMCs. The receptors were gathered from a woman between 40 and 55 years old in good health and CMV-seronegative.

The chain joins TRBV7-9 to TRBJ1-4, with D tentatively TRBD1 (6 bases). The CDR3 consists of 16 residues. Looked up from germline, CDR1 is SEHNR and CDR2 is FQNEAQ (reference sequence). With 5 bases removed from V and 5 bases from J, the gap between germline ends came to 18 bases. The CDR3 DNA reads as TGTGCCAGCAGCCTTGTCTTAGGACAGCCAAATGAAAAACTGTTTTTT. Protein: CASSLVLGQPNEKLFF.

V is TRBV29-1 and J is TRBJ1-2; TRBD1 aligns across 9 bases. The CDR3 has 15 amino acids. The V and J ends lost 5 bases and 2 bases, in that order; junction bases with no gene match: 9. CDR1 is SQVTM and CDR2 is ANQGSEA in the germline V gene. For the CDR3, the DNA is TGCAGCGTTTCTAAGACAGGGGGATTCAACTATGGCTACACCTTC. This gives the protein CSVSKTGGFNYGYTF.

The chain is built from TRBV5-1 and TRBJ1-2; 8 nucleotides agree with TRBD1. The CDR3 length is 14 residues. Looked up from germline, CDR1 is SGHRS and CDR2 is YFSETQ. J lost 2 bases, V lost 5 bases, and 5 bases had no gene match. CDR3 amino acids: CASRDGQGNYGYTF. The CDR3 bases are TGCGCCAGCAGGGACGGACAGGGAAACTATGGCTACACCTTC.

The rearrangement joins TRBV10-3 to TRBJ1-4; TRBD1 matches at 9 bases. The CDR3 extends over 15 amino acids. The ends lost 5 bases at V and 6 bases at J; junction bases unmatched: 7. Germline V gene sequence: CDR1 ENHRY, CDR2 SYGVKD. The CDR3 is CAISTNRGPDEKLFF. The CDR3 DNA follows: TGTGCCATCAGTACCAACAGGGGGCCAGATGAAAAACTGTTTTTT.

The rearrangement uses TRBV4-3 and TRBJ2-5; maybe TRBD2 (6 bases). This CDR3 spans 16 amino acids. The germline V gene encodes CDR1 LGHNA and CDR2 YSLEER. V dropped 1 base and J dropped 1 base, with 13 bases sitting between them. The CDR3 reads CASSQGLGDSQETQYF. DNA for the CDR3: TGCGCCAGCAGCCAAGGGTTAGGGGACTCCCAAGAGACCCAGTACTTC.

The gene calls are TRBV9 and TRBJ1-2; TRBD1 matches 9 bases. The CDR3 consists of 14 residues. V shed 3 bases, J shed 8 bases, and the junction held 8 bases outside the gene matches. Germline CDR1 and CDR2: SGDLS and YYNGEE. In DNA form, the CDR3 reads TGTGCCAGCAGCGCGGACAACAGGGGGCTCGGCTACACCTTC. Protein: CASSADNRGLGYTF.

The CDR3 sequence is CASSLDLRGYNEQFF. CDR3 DNA sequence: TGTGCCAGCAGCTTGGACCTGCGGGGGTACAATGAGCAGTTCTTC. The chain links TRBV5-4 to TRBJ2-1; 7 bases fit TRBD2. The length of the CDR3 is 15 residues. From germline, CDR1 is SGHNT and CDR2 YYREEE (reference sequence). The J segment lost 4 bases and the V segment lost 0 bases, leaving 4 bases of the junction unmatched. Full variable domain (outside the CDR3, taken from reference TRBV5-4 and TRBJ2-1): ETGVTQSPTHLIKTRGQQVTLRCSSQSGHNTVSWYQQALGQGPQFIFQYYREEENGRGNFPPRFSGLQFPNYSSELNVNALELDDSALYLCASSLDLRGYNEQFFGPGTRLTVL.

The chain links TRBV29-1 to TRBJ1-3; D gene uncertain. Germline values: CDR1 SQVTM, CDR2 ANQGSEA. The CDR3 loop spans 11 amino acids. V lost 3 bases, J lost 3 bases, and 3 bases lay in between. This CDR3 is CSVDSGNTIYF. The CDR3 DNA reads TGCAGCGTTGATAGTGGAAACACCATATATTTT.

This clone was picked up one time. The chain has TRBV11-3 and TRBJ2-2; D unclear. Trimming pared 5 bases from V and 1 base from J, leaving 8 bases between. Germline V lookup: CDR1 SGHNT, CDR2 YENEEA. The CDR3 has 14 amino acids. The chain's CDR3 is CASSRNLNTGELFF. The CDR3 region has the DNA TGTGCCAGCAGCCGCAACTTGAACACCGGGGAGCTGTTTTTT.

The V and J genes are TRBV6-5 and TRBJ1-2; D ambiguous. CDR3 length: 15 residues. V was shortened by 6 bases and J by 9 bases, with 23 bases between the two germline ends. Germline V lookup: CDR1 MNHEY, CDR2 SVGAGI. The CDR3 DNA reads TGTGCCAGCAGAGAAACCGGCAACCCACGGGATCGCTACACCTTC. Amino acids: CASRETGNPRDRYTF.

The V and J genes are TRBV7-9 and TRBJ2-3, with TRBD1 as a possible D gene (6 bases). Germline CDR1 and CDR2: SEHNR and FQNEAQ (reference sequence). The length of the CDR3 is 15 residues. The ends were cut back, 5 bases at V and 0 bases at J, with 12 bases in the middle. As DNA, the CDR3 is TGTGCCAGCAGCCCCTCAGGGGTAAGCACAGATACGCAGTATTTT. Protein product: CASSPSGVSTDTQYF.

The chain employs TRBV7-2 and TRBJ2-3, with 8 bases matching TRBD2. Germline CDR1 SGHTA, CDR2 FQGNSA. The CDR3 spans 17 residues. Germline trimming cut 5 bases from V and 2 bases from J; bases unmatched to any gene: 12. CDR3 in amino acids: CASSPGSSGFLTDTQYF. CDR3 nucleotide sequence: TGTGCCAGCAGCCCGGGGTCTAGCGGGTTCCTCACAGATACGCAGTATTTT.

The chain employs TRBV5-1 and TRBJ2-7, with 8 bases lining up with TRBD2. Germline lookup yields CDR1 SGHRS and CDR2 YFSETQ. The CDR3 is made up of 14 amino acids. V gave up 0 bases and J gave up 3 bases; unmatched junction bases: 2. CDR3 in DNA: TGCGCCAGCAGCTTGGGACTAGCGTGCTACGAGCAGTACGTC. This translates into CASSLGLACYEQYV.

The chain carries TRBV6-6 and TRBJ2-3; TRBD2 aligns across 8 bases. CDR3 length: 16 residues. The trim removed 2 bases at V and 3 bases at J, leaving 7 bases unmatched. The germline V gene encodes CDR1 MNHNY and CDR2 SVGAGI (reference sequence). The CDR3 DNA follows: TGTGCCAGCAGTTACCGTGCGGGGGGCGGGACAGATACGCAGTATTTT. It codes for CASSYRAGGGTDTQYF.

The CDR3 sequence: CASSQYGGSWEKLFF. For the CDR3, the DNA is TGCGCCAGCAGCCAATATGGGGGGTCTTGGGAAAAACTGTTTTTT. The V and J genes are TRBV4-3 and TRBJ1-4; D may be TRBD1 (5 bases). Trimming shortened V by 2 bases and J by 8 bases, and 15 bases separated the two germline ends. From germline, CDR1 is LGHNA and CDR2 YSLEER. The CDR3 is made up of 15 amino acids.

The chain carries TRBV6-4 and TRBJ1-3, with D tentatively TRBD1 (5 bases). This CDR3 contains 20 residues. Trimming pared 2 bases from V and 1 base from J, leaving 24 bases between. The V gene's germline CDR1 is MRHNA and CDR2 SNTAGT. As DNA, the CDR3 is TGTGCCAGCAGTGACGACGGGGGGGTTGGAGCAGGAGAATCTGGAAACACCATATATTTT. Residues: CASSDDGGVGAGESGNTIYF.

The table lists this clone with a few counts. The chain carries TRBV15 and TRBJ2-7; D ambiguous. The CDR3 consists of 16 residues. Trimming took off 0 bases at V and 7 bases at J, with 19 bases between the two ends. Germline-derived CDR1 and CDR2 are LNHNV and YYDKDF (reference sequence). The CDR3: CATSRDTLRVSEEQYV. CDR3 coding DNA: TGTGCCACCAGCAGAGATACCCTACGGGTGTCGGAAGAGCAGTACGTC.

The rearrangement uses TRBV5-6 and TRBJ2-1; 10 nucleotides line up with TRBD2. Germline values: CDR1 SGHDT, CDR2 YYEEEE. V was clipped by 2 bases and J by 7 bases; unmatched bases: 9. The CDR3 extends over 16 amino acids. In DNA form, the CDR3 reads TGTGCCAGCAGCTTAGGTCTAGCGGGAGCTCGGAATGAGCAGTTCTTC. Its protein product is CASSLGLAGARNEQFF.

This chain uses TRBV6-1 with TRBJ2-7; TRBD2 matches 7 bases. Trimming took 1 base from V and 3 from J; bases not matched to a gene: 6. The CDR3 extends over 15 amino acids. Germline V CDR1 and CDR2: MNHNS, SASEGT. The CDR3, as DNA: TGTGCCAGCAGTGAAGAGGGAGGGACGGTCTACGAGCAGTACTTC. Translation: CASSEEGGTVYEQYF.

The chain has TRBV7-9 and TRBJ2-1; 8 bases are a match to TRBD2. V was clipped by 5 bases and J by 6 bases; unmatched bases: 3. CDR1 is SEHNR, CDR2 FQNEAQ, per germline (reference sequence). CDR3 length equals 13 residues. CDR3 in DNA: TGTGCCAGCAGCAGTCTAGCGGGCAATGAGCAGTTCTTC. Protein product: CASSSLAGNEQFF.

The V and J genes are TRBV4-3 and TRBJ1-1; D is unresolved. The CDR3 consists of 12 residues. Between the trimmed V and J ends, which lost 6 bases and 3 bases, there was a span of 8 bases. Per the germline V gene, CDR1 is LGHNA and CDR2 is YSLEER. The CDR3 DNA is TGCGCCAGCAGTCGCCAGGACACTGAAGCTTTCTTT. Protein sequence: CASSRQDTEAFF.

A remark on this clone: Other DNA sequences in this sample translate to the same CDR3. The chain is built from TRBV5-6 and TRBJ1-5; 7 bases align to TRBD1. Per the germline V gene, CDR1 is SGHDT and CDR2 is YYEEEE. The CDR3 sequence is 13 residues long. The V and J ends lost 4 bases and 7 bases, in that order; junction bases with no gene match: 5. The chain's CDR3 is CASSLGTVQPQHF. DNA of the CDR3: TGTGCCAGCAGCCTAGGGACAGTACAGCCCCAGCATTTT. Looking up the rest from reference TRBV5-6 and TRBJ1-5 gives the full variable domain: DAGVTQSPTHLIKTRGQQVTLRCSPKSGHDTVSWYQQALGQGPQFIFQYYEEEERQRGNFPDRFSGHQFPNYSSELNVNALLLGDSALYLCASSLGTVQPQHFGDGTRLSIL.

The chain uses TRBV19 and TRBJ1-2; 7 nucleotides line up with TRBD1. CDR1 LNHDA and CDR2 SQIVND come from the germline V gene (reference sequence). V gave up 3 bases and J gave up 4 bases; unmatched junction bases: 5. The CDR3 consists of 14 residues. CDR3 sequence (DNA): TGTGCCAGTAGTATCTCTGGACAGGTCTATGGCTACACCTTC. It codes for CASSISGQVYGYTF.

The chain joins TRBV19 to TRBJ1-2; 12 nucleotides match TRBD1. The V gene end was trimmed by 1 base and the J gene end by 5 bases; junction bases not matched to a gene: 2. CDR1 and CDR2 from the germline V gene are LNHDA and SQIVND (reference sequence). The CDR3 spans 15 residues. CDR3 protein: CASSIGGQGAYGYTF. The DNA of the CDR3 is TGTGCCAGTAGTATAGGGGGACAGGGGGCTTATGGCTACACCTTC.

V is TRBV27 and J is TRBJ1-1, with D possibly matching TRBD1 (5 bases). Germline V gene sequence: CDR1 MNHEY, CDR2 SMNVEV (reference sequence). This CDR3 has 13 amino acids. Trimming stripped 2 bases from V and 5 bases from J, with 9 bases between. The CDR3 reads CASSLGGGTEAFF. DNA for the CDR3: TGTGCCAGCAGTTTAGGTGGGGGGACTGAAGCTTTCTTT.